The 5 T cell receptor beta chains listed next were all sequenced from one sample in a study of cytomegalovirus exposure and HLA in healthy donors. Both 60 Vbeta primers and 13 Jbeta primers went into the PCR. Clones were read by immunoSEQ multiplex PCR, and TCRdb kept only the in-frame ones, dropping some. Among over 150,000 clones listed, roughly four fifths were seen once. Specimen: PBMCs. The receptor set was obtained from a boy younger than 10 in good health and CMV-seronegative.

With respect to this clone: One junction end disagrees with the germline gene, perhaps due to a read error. CDR3 region: CVSSLSAGGTKETQYF. As DNA, the CDR3 is TGTGTCAGCAGCTTGAGCGCGGGGGGGACCAAAGAGACCCAGTACTTC. The chain is built from TRBV5-4 and TRBJ2-5; 9 positions agree with TRBD2. Germline CDR1 SGHNT, CDR2 YYREEE (reference sequence). This CDR3 has 16 amino acids.

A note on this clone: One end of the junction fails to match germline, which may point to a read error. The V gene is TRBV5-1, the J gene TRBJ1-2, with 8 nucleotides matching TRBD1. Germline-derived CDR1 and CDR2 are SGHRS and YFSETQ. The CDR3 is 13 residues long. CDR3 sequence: CASKWAGGDGYAF. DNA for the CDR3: TGCGCCAGCAAATGGGCAGGGGGCGATGGCTACGCCTTC.

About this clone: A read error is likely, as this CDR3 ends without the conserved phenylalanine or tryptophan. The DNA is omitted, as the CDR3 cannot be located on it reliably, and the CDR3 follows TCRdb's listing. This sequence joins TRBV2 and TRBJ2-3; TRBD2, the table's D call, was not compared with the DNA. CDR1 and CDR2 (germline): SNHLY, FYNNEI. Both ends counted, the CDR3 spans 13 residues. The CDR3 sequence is CASSDSVAGAPRG.

CDR3 residues: CASNEREKLFF. DNA for the CDR3: TGTGCCAGCAACGAGAGAGAAAAACTGTTTTTT. The chain combines TRBV2 with TRBJ1-4, with unresolved D. This CDR3 region has 11 residues. Germline loops: CDR1 SNHLY, CDR2 FYNNEI. Trimming took off 7 bases at V and 8 bases at J, with 8 bases between the two ends.

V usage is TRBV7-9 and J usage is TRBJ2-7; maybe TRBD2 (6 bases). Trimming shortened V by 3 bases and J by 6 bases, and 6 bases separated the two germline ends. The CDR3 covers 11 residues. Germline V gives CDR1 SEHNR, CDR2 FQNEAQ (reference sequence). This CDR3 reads CASSLTSEQYF. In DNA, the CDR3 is TGTGCCAGCAGCTTGACTAGCGAGCAGTACTTC.